This T cell receptor (beta chain) was recorded in a study of response to subunit inactivated influenza vaccine. Study-wide results and caveats: The study's authors posited that every seasonal influenza vaccination enlists few new T cells.

TCRdb used MiXCR to reprocess the RT-PCR reads, holding one entry per CDR3 protein. This table holds about 530,000 distinct CDR3 sequences, 10% to 15% found once. V was clipped by 6 bases and J by 6 bases, with 17 bases between them. CDR3 size: 14 residues. Germline-derived CDR1 and CDR2 are MDHEN and SYDVKM. This clonotype came up a few times. Its specificity is not known. Sequencing used PBMCs from blood, obtained around seven weeks after vaccination. The rearrangement links TRBV28 to TRBJ1-1; D remains ambiguous. The TCR originated in a man over 45 who received an inactivated influenza vaccine. The CDR3 loop reads CASSPPGQSAEAFF. In nucleotides, the CDR3 is TGTGCCAGCAGCCCCCCCGGGCAGTCCGCTGAAGCTTTCTTT.